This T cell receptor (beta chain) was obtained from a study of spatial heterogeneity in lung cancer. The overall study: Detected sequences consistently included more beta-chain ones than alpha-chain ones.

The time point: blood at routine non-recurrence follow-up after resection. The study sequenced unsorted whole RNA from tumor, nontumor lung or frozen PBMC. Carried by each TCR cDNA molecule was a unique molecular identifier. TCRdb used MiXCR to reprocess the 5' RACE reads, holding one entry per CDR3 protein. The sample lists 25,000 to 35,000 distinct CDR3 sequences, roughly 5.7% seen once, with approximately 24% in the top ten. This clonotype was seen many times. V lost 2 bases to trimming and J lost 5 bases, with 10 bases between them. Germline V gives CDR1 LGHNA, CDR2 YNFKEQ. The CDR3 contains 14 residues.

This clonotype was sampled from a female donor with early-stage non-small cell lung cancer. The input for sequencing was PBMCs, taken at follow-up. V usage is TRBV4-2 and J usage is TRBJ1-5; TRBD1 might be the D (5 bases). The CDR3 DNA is TGTGCCAGCAGCCAACAGGGTAGAGATCAGCCCCAGCATTTT. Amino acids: CASSQQGRDQPQHF.